The 32 T cell receptor beta chains below all came from one sample that was sequenced in a study of blood T cell repertoires in COVID-19. Sequenced by immunoSEQ multiplex PCR; TCRdb stores in-frame clones only, minus some. Found here are around 250,000 clones, approximately 86% of them singletons; the top ten hold about 3.5%. The specimen was peripheral blood. Receptors were obtained from a man between 18 and 35 years old with active or convalescent COVID-19.

The chain links TRBV11-3 to TRBJ2-5; TRBD1 matches at 9 bases. The CDR3 totals 14 residues. Germline CDR1 and CDR2: SGHNT and YENEEA. Germline trimming cut 5 bases from V and 7 bases from J; bases unmatched to any gene: 8. The CDR3 bases are TGTGCCAGCAGCCCAGGGACAGGGTGGGGGACCCAGTACTTC. It encodes CASSPGTGWGTQYF.

The chain carries TRBV6-4 and TRBJ1-2, with TRBD1 as a possible D gene (6 bases). This CDR3 is built from 14 residues. Germline-derived CDR1 and CDR2 are MRHNA and SNTAGT. V was pared by 7 bases and J by 4 bases, with 16 bases between. The CDR3 nucleotides are TGTGCCAGCAACTTCGGCAGGGGATCCTATGGCTACACCTTC. This codes for CASNFGRGSYGYTF.

In regard to this clone: In the same sample, other DNA sequences code for this CDR3. The chain has TRBV6-5 and TRBJ2-3; TRBD2 matches at 10 bases. The CDR3 loop spans 15 amino acids. The trim removed 6 bases at V and 0 bases at J, leaving 3 bases unmatched. Germline lookup yields CDR1 MNHEY and CDR2 SVGAGI. The CDR3 loop reads CASSPTSGSTDTQYF. CDR3 DNA: TGTGCCAGCAGCCCGACTAGCGGGAGCACAGATACGCAGTATTTT.

The chain couples TRBV2 to TRBJ2-1; weak D call: TRBD2 (5 bases). In germline, CDR1 is SNHLY, CDR2 FYNNEI. V lost 1 base, J lost 8 bases, and 21 bases lay in between. CDR3 length: 17 residues. This CDR3 reads CASSEDASLRTFDEQFF. CDR3 bases: TGTGCCAGCAGTGAAGATGCTAGCCTTCGAACCTTTGATGAGCAGTTCTTC.

The chain links TRBV5-8 to TRBJ2-3; D not resolved. Trimming took 4 bases from V and 2 from J, leaving 20 bases between them. Germline CDR1 is SGHTS and CDR2 is YDEGEE. The CDR3 is 17 amino acids. The CDR3, as DNA: TGTGCCAGCAGCCGGTTTGCTCGAGGAGCCAACACAGATACGCAGTATTTT. Translating it yields CASSRFARGANTDTQYF.

The gene calls are TRBV9 and TRBJ1-3; TRBD1 might be the D (5 bases). The CDR3 sequence is 14 residues long. Trimming took 0 bases from V and 2 from J, leaving 6 bases between them. Germline CDR1 and CDR2: SGDLS and YYNGEE. Here the CDR3 reads CASSVETAGNTIYF. DNA of the CDR3: TGTGCCAGCAGCGTAGAGACAGCTGGAAACACCATATATTTT.

This chain connects TRBV6-5 to TRBJ1-1; 8 bases match TRBD1. Germline values: CDR1 MNHEY, CDR2 SVGAGI. With V trimmed by 8 bases and J by 3 bases, 8 bases remained unmatched. This CDR3 is 14 amino acids long. CDR3 loop: CASHRDRLYTEAFF. CDR3 DNA: TGTGCCAGCCACCGGGACAGGTTGTACACTGAAGCTTTCTTT.

Only one count was recorded for this clone. CDR3 sequence reads: CASQGPNQPQHF. CDR3 nucleotides: TGTGCCAGTCAGGGGCCAAATCAGCCCCAGCATTTT. This sequence joins TRBV19 and TRBJ1-5, with a weak D call TRBD1 (6 bases). Trimming took 8 bases from V and 4 from J, leaving 9 bases between them. The CDR3 consists of 12 residues. CDR1 and CDR2 from the germline V gene are LNHDA and SQIVND (reference sequence).

In nucleotides, the CDR3 is TGTGCCAGCGGAGCGGGAGGTACAGATACGCAGTATTTT. It codes for CASGAGGTDTQYF. This chain uses TRBV11-2 with TRBJ2-3; TRBD2 agrees at 9 bases. V was pared by 8 bases and J by 3 bases, with 3 bases of the junction left unmatched. Germline CDR1 SGHAT, CDR2 FQNNGV. The CDR3 spans 13 residues.

This sequence joins TRBV6-5 and TRBJ1-5; D unresolved. The V end lost 2 bases, the J end lost 7 bases, and 9 bases lay between the germline ends. Germline loops: CDR1 MNHEY, CDR2 SVGAGI. The CDR3 sequence is 13 residues long. CDR3 residues: CASSYIGEQPQHF. In DNA, the CDR3 is TGTGCCAGCAGTTACATAGGAGAGCAGCCCCAGCATTTT.

This chain links TRBV14 with TRBJ1-2; tentative D call: TRBD1 (5 bases). The germline V gene has CDR1 SGHDN and CDR2 FVKESK. The CDR3 contains 15 residues. The V end lost 4 bases, the J end lost 3 bases, and 15 bases lay between the germline ends. The CDR3 DNA follows: TGTGCCAGCAGCCCCCAACCGGCCAGGGACTATGGCTACACCTTC. This translates into CASSPQPARDYGYTF.

The gene calls are TRBV6-1 and TRBJ1-5, with D unclear. This CDR3 contains 13 residues. Germline V gives CDR1 MNHNS, CDR2 SASEGT. Trimming left V 2 bases short and J 2 bases short, with 4 bases between. The CDR3 region has the DNA TGTGCCAGCAGTGAACCGGGCAATCAGCCCCAGCATTTT. Translated: CASSEPGNQPQHF.

This clone was found a few times. The gene calls are TRBV12-5 and TRBJ2-5, with TRBD2 matching 14 bases. Germline V gene data show CDR1 as LGHNT and CDR2 as FRNRAP. The CDR3 totals 17 residues. Trimming took 6 bases from V and 3 from J; bases not matched to a gene: 9. The CDR3 region is CASGPGLAGETKETQYF. The DNA for the CDR3 is TGTGCTAGTGGGCCGGGACTAGCGGGGGAAACTAAAGAGACCCAGTACTTC.

This chain links TRBV6-5 with TRBJ2-5; unclear D gene. Germline assignment: CDR1 MNHEY and CDR2 SVGAGI. Deletions cut 4 bases from V and 0 bases from J, with 6 bases between. The CDR3 length is 13 residues. CDR3 amino acids: CASSLTDQETQYF. The CDR3 DNA follows: TGTGCCAGCAGTTTAACAGACCAAGAGACCCAGTACTTC.

The V and J genes are TRBV7-2 and TRBJ2-3, with TRBD2 matching over 12 bases. The V segment lost 5 bases and the J segment 7 bases; nucleotides outside the gene matches: 7. CDR1 SGHTA and CDR2 FQGNSA come from the germline V gene. This CDR3 has 15 amino acids. The CDR3, as DNA: TGTGCCAGCAGCAAGACTAGCGGGAGACAGTATACGCAGTATTTT. Residues: CASSKTSGRQYTQYF.

The chain employs TRBV5-1 and TRBJ2-2; D ambiguous. The CDR3 contains 16 residues. Trimming removed 4 bases at V and 0 bases at J, with 13 bases between. CDR1 is SGHRS and CDR2 is YFSETQ in the germline V gene. CDR3 in amino acids: CASSPVQRTNTGELFF. CDR3 nucleotides: TGCGCCAGCAGCCCCGTTCAGCGTACGAACACCGGGGAGCTGTTTTTT.

The rearrangement links TRBV27 to TRBJ1-6; D unclear. Germline CDR1 and CDR2: MNHEY and SMNVEV (reference sequence). This CDR3 contains 13 residues. V lost 7 bases and J 1 base, leaving 5 bases between the germline ends. The CDR3 DNA sequence: TGTGCCAGCATGGCTTCCTATAATTCACCCCTCCACTTT. It codes for CASMASYNSPLHF.

The V and J genes are TRBV10-2 and TRBJ2-2; TRBD2 aligns across 7 bases. Unmatched junction bases numbered 7, after V lost 6 bases and J lost 6 bases. The CDR3 has 14 amino acids. Germline CDR1 and CDR2: WSHSY and SAAADI. CDR3 residues: CASSRAGEAGELFF. The CDR3 nucleotides are TGCGCCAGCAGCAGGGCGGGGGAGGCCGGGGAGCTGTTTTTT.

The chain has TRBV25-1 and TRBJ2-5, with D perhaps TRBD1 (5 bases). V lost 4 bases and J 5 bases, leaving 17 bases between the germline ends. Germline V gives CDR1 MGHDK, CDR2 SYGVNS. This CDR3 is 15 amino acids long. The CDR3 loop is CASSARTGWGETQYF. The DNA for the CDR3 is TGTGCCAGCAGTGCCCGTACGGGCTGGGGCGAGACCCAGTACTTC.

This chain joins TRBV30 and TRBJ2-7, with 9 bases that match TRBD1. Germline-derived CDR1 and CDR2 are GTSNPN and SVGIG (reference sequence). V gave up 4 bases and J gave up 1 base; unmatched junction bases: 5. The CDR3 sequence is 14 residues long. The CDR3 DNA reads TGTGCCTGGAAGGGGGGACAGGGATCCTACGAGCAGTACTTC. It yields the protein CAWKGGQGSYEQYF. Using reference TRBV30 and TRBJ2-7 for the parts outside the CDR3, the full variable domain is SQTIHQWPATLVQPVGSPLSLECTVEGTSNPNLYWYRQAAGRGLQLLFYSVGIGQISSEVPQNLSASRPQDRQFILSSKKLLLSDSGFYLCAWKGGQGSYEQYFGPGTRLTVT.

As regards this clone: Distinct nucleotide sequences in the sample also encode this CDR3. J is TRBJ1-1 and V is TRBV15; D gene uncertain. Looked up from germline, CDR1 is LNHNV and CDR2 is YYDKDF (reference sequence). This CDR3 has 16 amino acids. V was pared by 0 bases and J by 0 bases, with 11 bases between. The CDR3 bases are TGTGCCACCAGCAGAGATCTCGGTACGATGAACACTGAAGCTTTCTTT. This sequence encodes CATSRDLGTMNTEAFF. The variable domain in full, with the rest retrieved from reference TRBV15 and TRBJ1-1, is DAMVIQNPRYQVTQFGKPVTLSCSQTLNHNVMYWYQQKSSQAPKLLFHYYDKDFNNEADTPDNFQSRRPNTSFCFLDIRSPGLGDTAMYLCATSRDLGTMNTEAFFGQGTRLTVV.

The rearrangement links TRBV14 to TRBJ2-5; 9 nucleotides line up with TRBD2. CDR1 is SGHDN, CDR2 FVKESK, per germline. The J segment lost 5 bases and the V segment lost 1 base, leaving 8 bases of the junction unmatched. The CDR3 totals 16 residues. This CDR3 is CASSQVGGGARETQYF. As DNA, the CDR3 is TGTGCCAGCAGCCAAGTGGGCGGGGGGGCACGTGAGACCCAGTACTTC.

The V and J genes are TRBV29-1 and TRBJ2-1; TRBD2 might be the D (6 bases). Germline CDR1 SQVTM, CDR2 ANQGSEA. The CDR3 totals 14 residues. V was shortened by 3 bases and J by 7 bases, with 16 bases between the two germline ends. This CDR3 reads CSVDSLANWNEQFF. Here the CDR3 DNA reads TGCAGCGTTGATTCACTAGCTAATTGGAATGAGCAGTTCTTC.

The chain employs TRBV29-1 and TRBJ2-7; no clear D gene. The CDR3 sequence is 11 residues long. Trimming took 4 bases from V and 3 from J, leaving 7 bases between them. The V gene's germline CDR1 is SQVTM and CDR2 ANQGSEA. The CDR3 region is CSVVVNYEQYF. The CDR3 DNA sequence: TGCAGCGTTGTTGTCAACTACGAGCAGTACTTC.

The gene calls are TRBV2 and TRBJ1-3; D gene unclear. CDR1 SNHLY and CDR2 FYNNEI come from the germline V gene. With 2 bases removed from V and 4 bases from J, the gap between germline ends came to 15 bases. The CDR3 is 16 amino acids. CDR3 sequence (DNA): TGTGCCAGCAGTGAACTGCCAGGTTATACAGGAAACACCATATATTTT. The encoded protein is CASSELPGYTGNTIYF.

This clone was seen only a few times. The V call is TRBV20-1, the J call TRBJ1-4; D remains ambiguous. V was shortened by 6 bases and J by 4 bases, with 6 bases between the two germline ends. The CDR3 consists of 11 residues. Looked up from germline, CDR1 is DFQATT and CDR2 is SNEGSKA (reference sequence). CDR3 sequence reads: CSALFNEKLFF. The CDR3 nucleotides are TGCAGTGCCCTCTTTAATGAAAAACTGTTTTTT.

The V gene is TRBV6-5, the J gene TRBJ1-3, with TRBD1 matching over 7 bases. The length of the CDR3 is 14 residues. J gave up 3 bases and V 7 bases, and 6 bases lay outside the gene matches. The germline V gene encodes CDR1 MNHEY and CDR2 SVGAGI. In DNA, the CDR3 is TGTGCCAGCAACAGGGGAAGTATTGGAAACACCATATATTTT. As protein: CASNRGSIGNTIYF.

This chain connects TRBV7-2 to TRBJ2-1; 9 bases are shared with TRBD2. CDR1 and CDR2 (germline): SGHTA, FQGNSA. The CDR3 consists of 16 residues. V gave up 0 bases and J gave up 6 bases; unmatched junction bases: 6. The CDR3 is CASSLASGLAPNEQFF. For the CDR3, the DNA is TGTGCCAGCAGCTTAGCGTCGGGACTAGCTCCCAATGAGCAGTTCTTC.

The chain uses TRBV24-1 and TRBJ2-3; D is unclear. V was pared by 5 bases and J by 4 bases, with 9 bases between. The CDR3 totals 13 residues. Germline-derived CDR1 and CDR2 are KGHDR and SFDVKD. CDR3 residues: CATSVLGADTQYF. The CDR3 DNA sequence: TGTGCCACCAGTGTCCTAGGAGCAGATACGCAGTATTTT.

The chain has TRBV7-9 and TRBJ1-3; no clear D gene. The CDR3 loop spans 15 amino acids. The V gene's germline CDR1 is SEHNR and CDR2 FQNEAQ (reference sequence). Trimming cost V 3 bases and J 0 bases, with 9 bases left between them. CDR3 bases: TGTGCCAGCAGCTTTGAACAGTTCTCTGGAAACACCATATATTTT. Translating it yields CASSFEQFSGNTIYF.

The chain combines TRBV5-1 with TRBJ1-3; D gene unclear. Trimming took 5 bases from V and 0 from J, leaving 6 bases between them. The CDR3 length is 13 residues. Looked up from germline, CDR1 is SGHRS and CDR2 is YFSETQ. The CDR3: CASRTYSGNTIYF. The CDR3 DNA reads as TGCGCCAGCAGGACTTACTCTGGAAACACCATATATTTT.

This rearrangement joins TRBV6-5 to TRBJ2-2; D is perhaps TRBD1 (5 bases). Germline-derived CDR1 and CDR2 are MNHEY and SVGAGI. V was pared by 6 bases and J by 3 bases, with 11 bases between. The CDR3 totals 14 residues. CDR3 nucleotides: TGTGCCAGCAGACCCACAGGACACACCGGGGAGCTGTTTTTT. This sequence encodes CASRPTGHTGELFF.